Listed below are T cell receptor beta chains from one sample, sequenced in a study of OX40 agonist ivuxolimab in advanced cancers. Sequenced by immunoSEQ multiplex PCR; TCRdb stores in-frame clones only, minus some. Of approximately 70,000 clones listed, 85% to 90% are singletons. The sequencing here drew on CD4+ or CD8+ T cells sorted from blood, taken in a trial of the OX40 agonist ivuxolimab. These receptors were obtained from an adult with an advanced solid tumor such as melanoma, head and neck, liver or kidney cancer. Both conserved end residues are part of each CDR3. The D gene is left open where the match is weak. Size tells how often a clone was seen (once, few, many) or the class of an expanded clone, and some rows leave it out.

d_call	clone_size	v_call	j_call	cdr3_nt	cdr3_aa
.	.	TRBV7-2	TRBJ2-2	TGTGCCAGCAGCCTCCCCGGAGTAAGGGAGGACACCGGGGAGCTGTTTTTT	CASSLPGVREDTGELFF
TRBD1	.	TRBV18	TRBJ1-1	TGTGCCAGCTCACCTTACAGGGGGACTGAAGCTTTCTTT	CASSPYRGTEAFF
.	.	TRBV4-1	TRBJ2-3	TGCGCCAGCAGCCAAGCGGCGATGGGATCAGATACGCAGTATTTT	CASSQAAMGSDTQYF
.	.	TRBV2	TRBJ2-2	TGTGCCAGCAGTGAGGCGCGGGTGGGCTCCGGGGAGCTGTTTTTT	CASSEARVGSGELFF
TRBD1	.	TRBV6-5	TRBJ1-2	TGTGCCAGCAGTCCTCGACAGGGCTTTACGAATGGCTACACCTTC	CASSPRQGFTNGYTF
.	.	TRBV10-2	TRBJ2-2	TGCGCCAGCAGAGAGGAGGCCGCGAACACCGGGGAGCTGTTTTTT	CASREEAANTGELFF
TRBD1	.	TRBV7-2	TRBJ2-2	TGTGCCAGCAGCCGGACAGGGGGTGGGCCCGGGGAGCTGTTTTTT	CASSRTGGGPGELFF
.	.	TRBV5-1	TRBJ2-3	TGCGCCAGCAGCTTGGAGGGGGGGCTCCGCACAGATACGCAGTATTTT	CASSLEGGLRTDTQYF
TRBD1	.	TRBV9	TRBJ2-5	TGTGCCAGCAGCGAAAGACAGGGGGGGACCCAGTACTTC	CASSERQGGTQYF
.	.	TRBV7-2	TRBJ2-5	TGTGCCAGCAGCCTATTACAAGAGACCCAGTACTTC	CASSLLQETQYF
.	.	TRBV10-2	TRBJ1-5	TGCGCCAGCAGTGAGAGTGACAGCAATCAGCCCCAGCATTTT	CASSESDSNQPQHF
TRBD2	.	TRBV18	TRBJ2-3	TGTGCCAGCTCACCAATAGCGGGAGGCGATACAGATACGCAGTATTTT	CASSPIAGGDTDTQYF
.	few	TRBV18	TRBJ2-2	TGTGCCAGCTCACCGGTCGGGACTCCCGGGACCGGGGAGCTGTTTTTT	CASSPVGTPGTGELFF
.	.	TRBV4-3	TRBJ1-2	TGCGCCAGCAGCCAAGGAACTTCCTATGGCTACACCTTC	CASSQGTSYGYTF
.	.	TRBV4-2	TRBJ2-5	TGTGCCAGCAGCCAAGATGTGGATGAGGGGGGCCAAGAGACCCAGTACTTC	CASSQDVDEGGQETQYF
.	.	TRBV2	TRBJ2-1	TGTGCCAGCAGCGCAGAATCCGGGACCACCTACAATGAGCAGTTCTTC	CASSAESGTTYNEQFF
.	once	TRBV6-5	TRBJ1-2	TGTGCCAGCAGTTACGGTTATGGCTACACCTTC	CASSYGYGYTF
.	.	TRBV10-3	TRBJ1-6	TGTGCCATCAGTGATGCCAGGGGCTTGTTTAATTCACCCCTCCACTTT	CAISDARGLFNSPLHF
TRBD2	once	TRBV9	TRBJ2-1	TGTGCCAGCAGCGAAGGGACTAGACACAATGAGCAGTTCTTC	CASSEGTRHNEQFF
.	.	TRBV7-8	TRBJ2-5	TGTGCCAGCAGCCTGAGCAGGCAAGAGACCCAGTACTTC	CASSLSRQETQYF
.	once	TRBV14	TRBJ1-1	TGTGCCAGCAGCCAAGATGTGGGAGCTACTGAAGCTTTCTTT	CASSQDVGATEAFF
.	once	TRBV21-1	TRBJ2-2	TGTGCCAGCAGCAAAGCTAGGGAGGAGGGGGGGACCGGGGAGCTGTTTTTT	CASSKAREEGGTGELFF
.	.	TRBV4-1	TRBJ2-3	TGCGCCAGCAGCCAAGTTGATATGGGATTCACTCGGGCAGATACGCAGTATTTT	CASSQVDMGFTRADTQYF
.	once	TRBV2	TRBJ2-5	TGTGCCAGCAGTGAAGCGGGGGGGGCGTACTTC	CASSEAGGAYF
.	.	TRBV9	TRBJ1-3	TGTGCCAGCAGCGTGCGATCATTAGGGGACACCATATATTTT	CASSVRSLGDTIYF
TRBD1	.	TRBV5-1	TRBJ1-3	TGCGCCAGCAGCTTGGGTCGTACCGGGACAGGGGGGTCTGGAAACACCATATATTTT	CASSLGRTGTGGSGNTIYF